A single sample gave rise to the 15 T cell receptor beta chains below, sequenced in a study of early stage breast cancer tumors. Libraries were prepared by immunoSEQ multiplex PCR; TCRdb keeps only in-frame clonotypes and omits some of them. Counted here are tens of thousands of clones, less than 85% occurring once; the ten biggest clones make up roughly 13%. Sequencing used blood. Receptors were obtained from a person aged 60 to 70 with breast cancer.

This chain connects TRBV7-9 to TRBJ2-1; 8 bases agree with TRBD2. Germline V gene sequence: CDR1 SEHNR, CDR2 FQNEAQ (reference sequence). The J segment lost 1 base and the V segment lost 11 bases, leaving 10 bases of the junction unmatched. The CDR3 sequence is 15 residues long. The CDR3 nucleotides are TGTGCCGGGGCCGGGAGGGCCCGGTCCTACAATGAGCAGTTCTTC. Translated, it gives CAGAGRARSYNEQFF.

The DNA for the CDR3 is TGTGCCAGCAGCTTAGGTCGAACTAGCGGGACCTACAATGAGCAGTTCTTC. It yields the protein CASSLGRTSGTYNEQFF. The gene calls are TRBV11-3 and TRBJ2-1; 10 nucleotides match TRBD2. V gave up 1 base and J gave up 2 bases; unmatched junction bases: 5. The CDR3 extends over 17 amino acids. Germline V lookup: CDR1 SGHNT, CDR2 YENEEA.

This rearrangement joins TRBV11-2 to TRBJ1-2; 8 nucleotides align to TRBD1. This CDR3 comprises 14 residues. Losses at the gene ends were 8 bases for V and 8 bases for J; bases not matched to a gene: 13. CDR1 is SGHAT, CDR2 FQNNGV, per germline. The CDR3 reads CASSSVNRGDGYTF. CDR3 nucleotide sequence: TGTGCCAGCTCATCGGTTAACAGGGGGGACGGCTACACCTTC.

This sequence joins TRBV10-2 and TRBJ2-5, with 8 bases fitting TRBD2. The CDR3 length is 15 residues. Unmatched junction bases numbered 8, after V lost 6 bases and J lost 2 bases. Per the germline V gene, CDR1 is WSHSY and CDR2 is SAAADI. CDR3 sequence: CASRQLADVQETQYF. The CDR3 nucleotides are TGCGCCAGCAGGCAACTAGCGGATGTGCAAGAGACCCAGTACTTC.

This clone showed up just once. This chain uses TRBV18 with TRBJ1-1; no clear D gene. Trimming removed 1 base at V and 0 bases at J, with 12 bases between. The CDR3 totals 16 residues. The germline gives CDR1 KGHSH, CDR2 LQKENI. CDR3 nucleotides: TGTGCCAGCTCACCACGCGACGGAGGCCTGAACACTGAAGCTTTCTTT. Protein: CASSPRDGGLNTEAFF.

The chain links TRBV10-3 to TRBJ1-5; no firm D call. Germline CDR1 is ENHRY and CDR2 is SYGVKD. V was shortened by 2 bases and J by 5 bases, with 16 bases between the two germline ends. The CDR3 runs to 16 residues. The CDR3 spells CAISEAGSPIHQPQHF. The CDR3 DNA follows: TGTGCCATCAGTGAGGCCGGGTCCCCGATTCATCAGCCCCAGCATTTT.

This chain links TRBV7-9 with TRBJ2-5, with a tentative D call TRBD2 (7 bases). In germline, CDR1 is SEHNR, CDR2 FQNEAQ (reference sequence). The CDR3 runs to 13 residues. The V end was cut by 5 bases, the J end by 6 bases, with 13 bases between. CDR3 sequence reads: CASSLGGLKTQYF. The CDR3 coding sequence is TGTGCCAGCAGCCTCGGGGGGCTAAAGACCCAGTACTTC.

The chain is built from TRBV5-6 and TRBJ1-2; no firm D call. CDR3 length: 14 amino acids. CDR1 is SGHDT and CDR2 is YYEEEE in the germline V gene. Trimming removed 1 base from V and 5 bases from J, with 12 bases in between. The CDR3 spells CASSLWEGTYGYTF. For the CDR3, the DNA is TGTGCCAGCAGCTTGTGGGAGGGAACGTATGGCTACACCTTC. The entire variable domain, with the rest obtained from reference TRBV5-6 and TRBJ1-2, is as follows: DAGVTQSPTHLIKTRGQQVTLRCSPKSGHDTVSWYQQALGQGPQFIFQYYEEEERQRGNFPDRFSGHQFPNYSSELNVNALLLGDSALYLCASSLWEGTYGYTFGSGTRLTVV.

J is TRBJ1-2 and V is TRBV7-9; 7 nucleotides align to TRBD1. Per germline, CDR1 SEHNR and CDR2 FQNEAQ (reference sequence). The V and J ends lost 3 bases and 5 bases, in that order; junction bases with no gene match: 3. The CDR3 has 13 amino acids. CDR3 DNA: TGTGCCAGCAGCTTCGGGACAGCTTATGGCTACACCTTC. Its protein is CASSFGTAYGYTF.

The genes are TRBV18 and TRBJ2-1; TRBD1 agrees at 7 bases. Germline CDR1 and CDR2: KGHSH and LQKENI. The junction had 12 bases not matched to a gene; V was cut back by 4 bases and J by 0 bases. The CDR3 is 18 residues long. CDR3 sequence: CASSLQTGTESSYNEQFF. For the CDR3, the DNA is TGTGCCAGCTCACTACAAACCGGGACAGAGAGCTCCTACAATGAGCAGTTCTTC.

The chain employs TRBV5-6 and TRBJ1-1; tentatively, D is TRBD1 (5 bases). V lost 6 bases and J lost 3, with 12 bases in between. Germline V gives CDR1 SGHDT, CDR2 YYEEEE. The CDR3 sequence is 13 residues long. The CDR3 reads CASTLQEYTEAFF. In DNA form, the CDR3 reads TGTGCCAGCACCCTACAGGAATACACTGAAGCTTTCTTT. Full variable domain (missing parts from reference TRBV5-6 and TRBJ1-1): DAGVTQSPTHLIKTRGQQVTLRCSPKSGHDTVSWYQQALGQGPQFIFQYYEEEERQRGNFPDRFSGHQFPNYSSELNVNALLLGDSALYLCASTLQEYTEAFFGQGTRLTVV.

This clone was observed once. The chain couples TRBV7-6 to TRBJ1-4; D may be TRBD1 (6 bases). V was clipped by 3 bases and J by 8 bases, with 16 bases between them. The CDR3 consists of 15 residues. Germline V CDR1 and CDR2: SGHVS, FNYEAQ. CDR3 DNA: TGTGCCAGCAGCTTGAGGAGACAGGTCTACGAAAAACTGTTTTTT. Translation gives CASSLRRQVYEKLFF.

J is TRBJ2-7 and V is TRBV29-1; 12 bases fit TRBD2. CDR3 length: 14 residues. J lost 0 bases, V lost 6 bases, and 3 bases had no gene match. CDR1 is SQVTM, CDR2 ANQGSEA, per germline. DNA of the CDR3: TGCAGCGTAGAGACTAGCGGGAGCTCCTACGAGCAGTACTTC. Its translation is CSVETSGSSYEQYF.

The chain employs TRBV9 and TRBJ1-2; D might be TRBD1 (6 bases). Germline lookup yields CDR1 SGDLS and CDR2 YYNGEE. The CDR3 has 15 amino acids. Trimming cost V 3 bases and J 2 bases, with 14 bases left between them. The CDR3 sequence is CASSAGQIKNYGYTF. Written as DNA, the CDR3 is TGTGCCAGCAGCGCCGGACAGATAAAGAACTATGGCTACACCTTC. The full variable domain, with the rest looked up from reference TRBV9 and TRBJ1-2, is DSGVTQTPKHLITATGQRVTLRCSPRSGDLSVYWYQQSLDQGLQFLIQYYNGEERAKGNILERFSAQQFPDLHSELNLSSLELGDSALYFCASSAGQIKNYGYTFGSGTRLTVV.

This clone was found a few times. This chain joins TRBV28 and TRBJ2-7; perhaps TRBD1 as D (6 bases). Germline lookup yields CDR1 MDHEN and CDR2 SYDVKM. This CDR3 has 12 residues. V dropped 6 bases and J dropped 5 bases, with 11 bases sitting between them. CDR3 loop: CASRTYRDEQYF. The DNA for the CDR3 is TGTGCCAGCAGGACTTACAGGGACGAGCAGTACTTC.